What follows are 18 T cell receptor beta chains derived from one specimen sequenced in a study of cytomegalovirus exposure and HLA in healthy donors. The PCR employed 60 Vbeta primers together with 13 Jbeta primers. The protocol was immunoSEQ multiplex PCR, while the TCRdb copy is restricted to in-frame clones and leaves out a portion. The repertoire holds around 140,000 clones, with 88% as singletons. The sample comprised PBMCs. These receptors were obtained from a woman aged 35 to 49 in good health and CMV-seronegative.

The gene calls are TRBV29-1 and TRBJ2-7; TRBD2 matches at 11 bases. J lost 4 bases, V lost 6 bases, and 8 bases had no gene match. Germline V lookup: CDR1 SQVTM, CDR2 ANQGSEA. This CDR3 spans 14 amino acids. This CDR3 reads CSVPGLAEIYEQYF. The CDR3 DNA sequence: TGCAGCGTACCGGGACTAGCGGAAATATACGAGCAGTACTTC.

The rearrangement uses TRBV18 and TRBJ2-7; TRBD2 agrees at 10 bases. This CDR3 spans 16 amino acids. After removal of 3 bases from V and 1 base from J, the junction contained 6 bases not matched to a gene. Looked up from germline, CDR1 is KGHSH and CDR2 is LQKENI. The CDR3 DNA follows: TGTGCCAGCTCACCCGAACTTAGCGGGAGGTCCTACGAGCAGTACTTC. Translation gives CASSPELSGRSYEQYF.

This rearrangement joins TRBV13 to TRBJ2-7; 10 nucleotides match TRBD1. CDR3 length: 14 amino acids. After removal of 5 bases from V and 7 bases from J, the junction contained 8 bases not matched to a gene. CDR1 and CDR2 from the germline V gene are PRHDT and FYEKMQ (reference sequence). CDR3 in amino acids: CASSSRTGGQEQYF. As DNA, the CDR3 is TGTGCCAGCAGCAGCCGGACAGGGGGTCAGGAGCAGTACTTC.

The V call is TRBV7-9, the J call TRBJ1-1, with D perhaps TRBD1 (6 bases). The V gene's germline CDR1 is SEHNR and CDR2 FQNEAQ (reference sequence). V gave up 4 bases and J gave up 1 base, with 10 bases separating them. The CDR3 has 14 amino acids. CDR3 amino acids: CASSSQQGNTEAFF. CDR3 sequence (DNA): TGTGCCAGCAGCTCCCAACAGGGGAACACTGAAGCTTTCTTT.

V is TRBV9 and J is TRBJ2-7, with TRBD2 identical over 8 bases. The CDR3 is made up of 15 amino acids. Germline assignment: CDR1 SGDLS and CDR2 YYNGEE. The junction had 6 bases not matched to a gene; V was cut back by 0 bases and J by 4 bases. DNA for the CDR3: TGTGCCAGCAGCGTAGACCCGGGAGGGAGTTACGAGCAGTACTTC. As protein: CASSVDPGGSYEQYF.

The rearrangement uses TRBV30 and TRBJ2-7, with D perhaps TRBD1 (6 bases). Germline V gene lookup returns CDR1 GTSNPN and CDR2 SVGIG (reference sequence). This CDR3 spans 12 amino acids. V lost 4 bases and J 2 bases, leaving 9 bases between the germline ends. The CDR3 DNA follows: TGTGCCTGGAACAGACAGGCCTACGAGCAGTACTTC. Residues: CAWNRQAYEQYF.

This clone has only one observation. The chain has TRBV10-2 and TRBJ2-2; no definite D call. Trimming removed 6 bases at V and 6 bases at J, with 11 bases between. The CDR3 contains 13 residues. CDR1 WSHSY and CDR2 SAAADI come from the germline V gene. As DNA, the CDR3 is TGCGCCAGCAGCCAACTCCCCCCCGGGGAGCTGTTTTTT. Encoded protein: CASSQLPPGELFF.

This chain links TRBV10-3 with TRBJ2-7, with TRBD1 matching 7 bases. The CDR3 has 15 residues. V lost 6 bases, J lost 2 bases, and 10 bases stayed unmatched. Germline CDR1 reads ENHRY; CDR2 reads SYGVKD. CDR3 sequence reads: CAIRGTGQPTYEQYF. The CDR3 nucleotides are TGTGCCATCAGGGGGACGGGACAGCCCACCTACGAGCAGTACTTC.

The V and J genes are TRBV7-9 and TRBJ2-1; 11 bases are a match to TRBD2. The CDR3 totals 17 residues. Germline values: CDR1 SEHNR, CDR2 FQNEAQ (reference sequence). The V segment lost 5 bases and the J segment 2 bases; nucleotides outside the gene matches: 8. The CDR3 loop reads CASSTSGTSGAYNEQFF. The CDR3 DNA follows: TGTGCCAGCAGCACAAGCGGGACTAGCGGAGCCTACAATGAGCAGTTCTTC.

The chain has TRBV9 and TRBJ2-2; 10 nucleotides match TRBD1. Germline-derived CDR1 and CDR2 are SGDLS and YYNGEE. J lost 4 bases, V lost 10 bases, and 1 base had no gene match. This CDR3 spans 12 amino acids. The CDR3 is CAGQGGTGELFF. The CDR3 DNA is TGTGCCGGACAGGGGGGCACCGGGGAGCTGTTTTTT.

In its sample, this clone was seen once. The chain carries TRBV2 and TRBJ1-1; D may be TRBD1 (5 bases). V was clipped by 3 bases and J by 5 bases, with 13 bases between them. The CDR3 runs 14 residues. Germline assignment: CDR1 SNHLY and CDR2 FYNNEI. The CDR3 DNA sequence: TGTGCCAGCAGTGAGGGGGGAAGAGTTACTGAAGCTTTCTTT. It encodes CASSEGGRVTEAFF.

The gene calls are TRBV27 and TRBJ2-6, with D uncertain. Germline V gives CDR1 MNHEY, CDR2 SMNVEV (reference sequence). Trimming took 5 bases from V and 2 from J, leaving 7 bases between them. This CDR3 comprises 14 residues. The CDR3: CASSPLPGANVLTF. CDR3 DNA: TGTGCCAGCAGTCCCCTCCCTGGGGCCAACGTCCTGACTTTC.

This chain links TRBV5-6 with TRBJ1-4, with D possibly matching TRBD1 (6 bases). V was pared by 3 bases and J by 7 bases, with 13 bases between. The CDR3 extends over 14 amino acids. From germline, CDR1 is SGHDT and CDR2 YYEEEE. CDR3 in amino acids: CASSYGTMTEKLFF. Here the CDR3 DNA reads TGTGCCAGCAGCTACGGGACAATGACTGAAAAACTGTTTTTT.

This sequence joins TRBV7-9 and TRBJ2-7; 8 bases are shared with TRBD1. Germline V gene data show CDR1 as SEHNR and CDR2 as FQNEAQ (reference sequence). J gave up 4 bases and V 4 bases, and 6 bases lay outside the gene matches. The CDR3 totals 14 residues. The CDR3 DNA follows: TGTGCCAGCAGCTCACGGGACAGGCGGTACGAGCAGTACTTC. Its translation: CASSSRDRRYEQYF.

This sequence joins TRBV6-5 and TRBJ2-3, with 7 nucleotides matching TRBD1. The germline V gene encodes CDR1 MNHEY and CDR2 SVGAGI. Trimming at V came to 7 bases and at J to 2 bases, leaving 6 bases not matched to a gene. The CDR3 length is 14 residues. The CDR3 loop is CASNDRAATDTQYF. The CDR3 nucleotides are TGTGCCAGCAACGACAGGGCAGCCACAGATACGCAGTATTTT.

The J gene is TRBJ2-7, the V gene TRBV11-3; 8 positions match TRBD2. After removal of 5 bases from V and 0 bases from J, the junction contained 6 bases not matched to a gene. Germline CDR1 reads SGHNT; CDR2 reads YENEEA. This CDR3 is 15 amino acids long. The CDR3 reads CASSITSGVSYEQYF. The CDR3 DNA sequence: TGTGCCAGCAGCATTACTAGCGGTGTCTCCTACGAGCAGTACTTC.

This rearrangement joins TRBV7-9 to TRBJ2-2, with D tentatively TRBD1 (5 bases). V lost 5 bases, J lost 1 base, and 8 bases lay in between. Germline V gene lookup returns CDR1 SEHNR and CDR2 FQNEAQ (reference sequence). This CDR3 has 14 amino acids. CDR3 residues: CASSAGQNTGELFF. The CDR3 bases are TGTGCCAGCAGCGCTGGACAGAACACCGGGGAGCTGTTTTTT.

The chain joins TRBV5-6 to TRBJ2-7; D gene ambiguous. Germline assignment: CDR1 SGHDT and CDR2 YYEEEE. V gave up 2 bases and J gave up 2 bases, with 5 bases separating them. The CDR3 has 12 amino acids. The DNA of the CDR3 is TGTGCCAGCAGCTTTTCGGCCTACGAGCAGTACTTC. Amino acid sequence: CASSFSAYEQYF.